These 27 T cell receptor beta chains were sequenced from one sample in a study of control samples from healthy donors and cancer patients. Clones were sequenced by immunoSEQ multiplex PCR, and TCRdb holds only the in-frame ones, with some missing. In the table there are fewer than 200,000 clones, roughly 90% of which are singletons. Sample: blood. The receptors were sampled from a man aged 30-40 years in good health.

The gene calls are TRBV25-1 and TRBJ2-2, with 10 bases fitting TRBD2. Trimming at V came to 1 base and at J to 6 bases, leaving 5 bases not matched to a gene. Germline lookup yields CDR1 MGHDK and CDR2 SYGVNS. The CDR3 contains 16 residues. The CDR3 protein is CASSEWSSGRSGELFF. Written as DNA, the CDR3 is TGTGCCAGCAGTGAATGGAGTAGCGGGAGGTCCGGGGAGCTGTTTTTT.

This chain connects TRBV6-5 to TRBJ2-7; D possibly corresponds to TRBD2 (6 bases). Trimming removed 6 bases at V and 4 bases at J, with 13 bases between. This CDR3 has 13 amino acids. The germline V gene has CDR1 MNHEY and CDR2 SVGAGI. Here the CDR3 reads CASSLTRSYEQYF. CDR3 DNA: TGTGCCAGCAGCCTGACTAGGAGTTACGAGCAGTACTTC.

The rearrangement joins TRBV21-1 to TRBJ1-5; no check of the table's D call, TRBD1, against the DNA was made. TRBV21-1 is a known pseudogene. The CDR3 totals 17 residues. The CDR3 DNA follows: TGTGCCAGCAGACCTTCACCGGGACAGAGAAGGTACCAGCCCCAGCATTTT. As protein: CASRPSPGQRRYQPQHF.

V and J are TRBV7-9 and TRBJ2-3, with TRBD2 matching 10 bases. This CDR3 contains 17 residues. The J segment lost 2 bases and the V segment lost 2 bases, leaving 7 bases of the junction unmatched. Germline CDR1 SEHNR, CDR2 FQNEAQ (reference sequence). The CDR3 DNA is TGTGCCAGCAGCTTACGGGCTAGCGGGGGCCCCACAGATACGCAGTATTTT. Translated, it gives CASSLRASGGPTDTQYF.

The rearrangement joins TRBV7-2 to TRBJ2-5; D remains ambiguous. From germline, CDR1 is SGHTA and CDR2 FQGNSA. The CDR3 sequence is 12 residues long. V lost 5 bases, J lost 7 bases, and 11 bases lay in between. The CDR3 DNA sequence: TGTGCCAGCAGCCTTGGAGTGGGGACCCAGTACTTC. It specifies CASSLGVGTQYF.

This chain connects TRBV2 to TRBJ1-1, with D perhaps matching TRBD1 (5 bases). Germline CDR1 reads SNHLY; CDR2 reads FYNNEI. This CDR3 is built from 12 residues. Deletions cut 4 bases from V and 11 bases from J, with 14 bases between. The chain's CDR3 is CASSGRQPGAFF. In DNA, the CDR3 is TGTGCCAGCAGTGGCCGACAGCCGGGGGCTTTCTTT.

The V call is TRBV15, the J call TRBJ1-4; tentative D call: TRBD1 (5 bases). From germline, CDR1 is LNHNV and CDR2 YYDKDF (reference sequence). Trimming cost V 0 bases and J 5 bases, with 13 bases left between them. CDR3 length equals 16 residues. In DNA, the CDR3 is TGTGCCACCAGCAGAGATCGAGGGGCAGGGAATGAAAAACTGTTTTTT. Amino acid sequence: CATSRDRGAGNEKLFF.

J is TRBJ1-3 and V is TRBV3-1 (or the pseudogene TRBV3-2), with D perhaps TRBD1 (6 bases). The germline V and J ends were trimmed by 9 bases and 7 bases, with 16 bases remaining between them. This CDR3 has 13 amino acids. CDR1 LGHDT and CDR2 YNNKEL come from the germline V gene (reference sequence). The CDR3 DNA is TGTGCCAGTAAGGGACATGTTGGCAACACCATATATTTT. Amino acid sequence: CASKGHVGNTIYF.

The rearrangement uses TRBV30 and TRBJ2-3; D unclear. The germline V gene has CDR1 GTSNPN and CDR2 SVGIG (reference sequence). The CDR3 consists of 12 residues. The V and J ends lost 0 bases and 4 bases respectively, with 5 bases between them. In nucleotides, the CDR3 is TGTGCCTGGAGTGTAGGAGCAGATACGCAGTATTTT. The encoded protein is CAWSVGADTQYF.

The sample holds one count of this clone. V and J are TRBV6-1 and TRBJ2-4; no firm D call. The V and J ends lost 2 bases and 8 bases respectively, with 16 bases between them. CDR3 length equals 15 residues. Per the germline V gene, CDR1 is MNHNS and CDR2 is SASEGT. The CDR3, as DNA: TGTGCCAGCAGTGAACAGGTCCCCTTCTCGGACATTCAGTACTTC. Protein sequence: CASSEQVPFSDIQYF.

The CDR3 DNA is TGTGCCAGCAGTTCGACGGCGGGAGATACGCAGTATTTT. Its protein is CASSSTAGDTQYF. V usage is TRBV28 and J usage is TRBJ2-3, with D tentatively TRBD2 (5 bases). Trimming cost V 4 bases and J 5 bases, with 10 bases left between them. Germline CDR1 MDHEN, CDR2 SYDVKM. The CDR3 totals 13 residues.

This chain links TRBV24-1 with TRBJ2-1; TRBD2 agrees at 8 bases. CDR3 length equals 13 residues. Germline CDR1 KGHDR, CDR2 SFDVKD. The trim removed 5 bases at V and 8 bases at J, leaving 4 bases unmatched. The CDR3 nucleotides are TGTGCCACCAGTGGAGCGGGAGAGGATGAGCAGTTCTTC. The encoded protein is CATSGAGEDEQFF.

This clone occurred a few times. CDR3 coding DNA: TGTGCCAGCACCACGAGGGAGGGGCAAGCTTTCTTT. This sequence encodes CASTTREGQAFF. The chain carries TRBV6-5 and TRBJ1-1; perhaps TRBD1 as D (5 bases). V lost 7 bases and J 9 bases, leaving 15 bases between the germline ends. The CDR3 has 12 residues. The germline CDR1 and CDR2 sequences are MNHEY and SVGAGI.

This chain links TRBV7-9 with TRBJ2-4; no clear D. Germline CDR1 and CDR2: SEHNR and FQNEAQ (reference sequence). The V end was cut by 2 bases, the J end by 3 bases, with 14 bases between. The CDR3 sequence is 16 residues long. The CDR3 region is CASSLFRDRGKNIQYF. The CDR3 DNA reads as TGTGCCAGCAGCTTATTCCGTGATCGTGGCAAAAACATTCAGTACTTC.

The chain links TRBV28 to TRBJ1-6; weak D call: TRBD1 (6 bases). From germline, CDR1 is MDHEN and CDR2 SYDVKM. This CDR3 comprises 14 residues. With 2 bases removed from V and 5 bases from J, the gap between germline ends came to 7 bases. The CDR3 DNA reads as TGTGCCAGCAGTTTAGGACAGAATAATTCACCCCTCCACTTT. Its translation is CASSLGQNNSPLHF.

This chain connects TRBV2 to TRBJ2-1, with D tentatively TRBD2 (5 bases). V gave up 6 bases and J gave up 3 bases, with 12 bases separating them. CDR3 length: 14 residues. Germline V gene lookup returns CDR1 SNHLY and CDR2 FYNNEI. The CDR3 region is CASSRGSDYNEQFF. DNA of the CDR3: TGTGCCAGCAGCCGAGGGAGCGACTACAATGAGCAGTTCTTC.

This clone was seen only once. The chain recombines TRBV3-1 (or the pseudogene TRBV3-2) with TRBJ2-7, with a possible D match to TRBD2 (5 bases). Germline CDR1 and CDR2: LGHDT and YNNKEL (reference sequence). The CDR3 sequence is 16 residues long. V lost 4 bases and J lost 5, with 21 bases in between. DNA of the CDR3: TGTGCCAGCAGCCCCCAGAGGCCGTCTGGACTTAACGAGCAGTACTTC. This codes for CASSPQRPSGLNEQYF.

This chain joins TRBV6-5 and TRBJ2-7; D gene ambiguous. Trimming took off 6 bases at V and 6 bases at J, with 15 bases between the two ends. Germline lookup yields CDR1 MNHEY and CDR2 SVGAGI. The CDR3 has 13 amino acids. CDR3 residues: CASRYGPAGEQYF. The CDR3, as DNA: TGTGCCAGCAGGTATGGGCCGGCTGGCGAGCAGTACTTC.

In nucleotides, the CDR3 is TGTGCCAGCAGAGACAGGGAATCGGCTGGGGCCAACGTCCTGACTTTC. Translated: CASRDRESAGANVLTF. The chain employs TRBV27 and TRBJ2-6; 7 bases align to TRBD1. The CDR3 consists of 16 residues. Germline-derived CDR1 and CDR2 are MNHEY and SMNVEV (reference sequence). With 6 bases clipped from V and 2 bases from J, the junction kept 7 bases outside the gene matches.

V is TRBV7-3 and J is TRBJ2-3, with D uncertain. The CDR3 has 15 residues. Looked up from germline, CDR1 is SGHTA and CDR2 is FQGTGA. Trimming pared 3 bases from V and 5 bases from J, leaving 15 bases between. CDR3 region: CASSFRPGSGDTQYF. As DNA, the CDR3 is TGTGCCAGCAGCTTCAGGCCGGGTTCGGGAGATACGCAGTATTTT.

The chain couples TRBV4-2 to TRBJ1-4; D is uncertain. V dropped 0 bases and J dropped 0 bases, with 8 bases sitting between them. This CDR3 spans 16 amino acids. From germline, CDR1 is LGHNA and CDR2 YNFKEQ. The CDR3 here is CASSQDNPATNEKLFF. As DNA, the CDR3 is TGTGCCAGCAGCCAAGATAACCCCGCAACTAATGAAAAACTGTTTTTT.

Here the CDR3 reads CATIRGTGSEQYF. The DNA for the CDR3 is TGTGCCACCATCAGAGGGACAGGGAGCGAGCAGTACTTC. J is TRBJ2-7 and V is TRBV6-5, with 9 bases lining up with TRBD1. The ends lost 10 bases at V and 6 bases at J; junction bases unmatched: 10. CDR1 and CDR2 from the germline V gene are MNHEY and SVGAGI. There are 13 residues in the CDR3.

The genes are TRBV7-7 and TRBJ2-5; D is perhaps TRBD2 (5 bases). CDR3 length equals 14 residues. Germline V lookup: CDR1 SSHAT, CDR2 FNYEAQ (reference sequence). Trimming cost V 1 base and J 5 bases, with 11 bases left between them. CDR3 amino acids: CASSLGGGIETQYF. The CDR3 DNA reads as TGTGCCAGCAGCTTAGGCGGAGGTATCGAGACCCAGTACTTC. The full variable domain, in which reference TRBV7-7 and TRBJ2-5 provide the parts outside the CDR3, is GAGVSQSPRYKVTKRGQDVTLRCDPISSHATLYWYQQALGQGPEFLTYFNYEAQPDKSGLPSDRFSAERPEGSISTLTIQRTEQRDSAMYRCASSLGGGIETQYFGPGTRLLVL.

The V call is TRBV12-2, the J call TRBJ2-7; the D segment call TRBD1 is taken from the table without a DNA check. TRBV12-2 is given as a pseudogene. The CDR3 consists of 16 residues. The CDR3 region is CASRSPLIPGRVAQYF. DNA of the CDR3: TGTGCAAGTCGCTCACCACTTATCCCCGGCAGGGTTGCGCAGTACTTC.

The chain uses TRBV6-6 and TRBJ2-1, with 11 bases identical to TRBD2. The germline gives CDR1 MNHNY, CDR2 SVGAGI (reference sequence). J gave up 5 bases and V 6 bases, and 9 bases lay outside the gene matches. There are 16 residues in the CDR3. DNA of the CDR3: TGTGCCAGCAGATTCCTTATGACTAGCGGGGACAATGAGCAGTTCTTC. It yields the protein CASRFLMTSGDNEQFF.

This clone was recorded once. CDR3: CASSAGGTDYNEQFF. The CDR3 region has the DNA TGCGCCAGCAGCGCCGGGGGAACGGACTACAATGAGCAGTTCTTC. V gene TRBV5-1 combines with J gene TRBJ2-1, with D possibly TRBD2 on 6 matching bases. V lost 4 bases and J lost 3, with 14 bases in between. The CDR3 length is 15 residues. CDR1 is SGHRS and CDR2 is YFSETQ in the germline V gene. Supplemented by reference TRBV5-1 and TRBJ2-1, the full variable domain reads KAGVTQTPRYLIKTRGQQVTLSCSPISGHRSVSWYQQTPGQGLQFLFEYFSETQRNKGNFPGRFSGRQFSNSRSEMNVSTLELGDSALYLCASSAGGTDYNEQFFGPGTRLTVL.

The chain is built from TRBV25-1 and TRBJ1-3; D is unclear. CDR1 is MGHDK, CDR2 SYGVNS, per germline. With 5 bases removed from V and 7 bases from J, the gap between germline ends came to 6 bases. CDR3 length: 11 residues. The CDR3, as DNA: TGTGCCAGCAGTATTGGGAACACCATATATTTT. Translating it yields CASSIGNTIYF.